The T cell receptor beta chain under discussion was sequenced for a study of spatial heterogeneity in lung cancer. Overall study context: A consistent excess of beta-chain over alpha-chain sequences was detected.

The time point was: sample taken at primary tumor resection. The approximately 77 donors had untreated early-stage non-small cell lung cancer. This clonotype was found a few times. Single TCR cDNA molecules each had their own unique molecular identifier. TCRdb reprocessed the 5' RACE reads via MiXCR and lists one record per CDR3 protein. The data show fewer than 40,000 distinct CDR3 sequences, with around 7% seen just once and 25% to 30% held by the top ten. The source was PBMCs, collected at surgery. The receptor was isolated from a male donor with early-stage non-small cell lung cancer.

The CDR3 is CASSVQGANTEAFF. The CDR3 region has the DNA TGTGCCAGCAGCGTACAGGGTGCGAACACTGAAGCTTTCTTT. The gene calls are TRBV7-2 and TRBJ1-1; maybe TRBD1 (6 bases). Germline loops: CDR1 SGHTA, CDR2 FQGNSA. V lost 5 bases and J 1 base, leaving 11 bases between the germline ends. The CDR3 spans 14 residues.